This is a list of T cell receptor beta chains from one sample in a study of blood T cells in healthy people across ages. MiXCR, applied by TCRdb to the 5' RACE reads, yields one record per CDR3 protein. The sample shows around 1.1 million distinct CDR3 sequences, more than 30% of them seen only once. The sample consisted of blood. The receptors were gathered from a man aged 18 to 30 in good health. CDR3s include the opening cysteine and the closing phenylalanine or tryptophan. The D gene is left open where the match is weak. Rows give clone size only sometimes, using once, few, many, or a class for an expanded clone.

d_call clone_size j_call v_call cdr3_aa cdr3_nt
. few TRBJ2-1 TRBV5-1 CASRRAGTRIGNEQFF TGCGCCAGCAGGCGGGCCGGGACAAGGATAGGCAATGAGCAGTTCTTC
TRBD1 . TRBJ1-1 TRBV2 CASMTGGLTEAFF TGTGCCAGCATGACAGGGGGCTTGACTGAAGCTTTCTTT
. . TRBJ1-4 TRBV2 CASWRGGEKLFF TGTGCCAGCTGGAGGGGTGGCGAAAAACTGTTTTTT
TRBD1 . TRBJ2-1 TRBV4-1 CASSARQGMGNERFF TGCGCCAGCAGCGCCCGACAGGGTATGGGCAATGAGCGGTTCTTC
. few TRBJ2-1 TRBV5-4 CASSVTGGNEQFF TGTGCCAGCAGTGTGACAGGCGGAAATGAGCAGTTCTTC
. . TRBJ1-2 TRBV6-2/TRBV6-3 CASSSADTLLGYTF TGTGCCAGCAGTTCCGCGGACACATTACTAGGCTACACCTTC
TRBD1 few TRBJ2-7 TRBV18 CASSPTGVVYEQYF TGTGCCAGCTCACCTACAGGGGTAGTCTACGAGCAGTACTTC
TRBD1 . TRBJ2-5 TRBV4-1 CASSQLGQGVETQYF TGCGCCAGCAGCCAGTTGGGACAGGGTGTGGAGACCCAGTACTTC
TRBD1 . TRBJ1-1 TRBV3-1 CASSHTPGTGGTEAFF TGTGCCAGCAGCCACACGCCCGGGACAGGGGGGACTGAAGCTTTCTTT
. . TRBJ1-2 TRBV20-1 CSASRRDYGYTF TGCAGTGCTAGTCGCCGGGACTATGGCTACACCTTC
TRBD1 few TRBJ1-2 TRBV4-3 CASSQEVDRGSAGYTF TGCGCCAGCAGCCAAGAAGTGGACAGGGGTTCCGCTGGCTACACCTTC
. few TRBJ1-1 TRBV10-3 CAISATGNTEAFF TGTGCCATCAGCGCGACAGGGAACACTGAAGCTTTCTTT
. . TRBJ1-1 TRBV20-1 CSASGHQNTEAFF TGCAGTGCCTCGGGACACCAGAACACTGAAGCTTTCTTT
. . TRBJ2-7 TRBV6-2/TRBV6-3 CATRESGYEQYF TGTGCCACTAGGGAGTCAGGGTACGAGCAGTACTTC
. . TRBJ1-2 TRBV5-1 CASSPGRDNYGYTF TGCGCCAGCAGCCCCGGTCGGGATAACTATGGCTACACCTTC
. . TRBJ2-3 TRBV11-1 CASSLEVVVGGTDTQYF TGTGCCAGCAGCTTAGAGGTGGTGGTTGGGGGCACAGATACGCAGTATTTT
. few TRBJ2-5 TRBV12-5 CASGLGGKGLRETQYF TGTGCTAGTGGTTTGGGGGGGAAGGGGCTCCGAGAGACCCAGTACTTC
. . TRBJ1-6 TRBV4-3 CASSQDSSSSYNSPLHF TGCGCCAGCAGCCAAGACTCGAGTAGCTCCTATAATTCACCCCTCCACTTT
. . TRBJ2-5 TRBV28 CASSPTRNFDGETQYF TGTGCCAGCAGTCCCACGCGGAACTTCGACGGAGAGACCCAGTACTTC
. . TRBJ1-1 TRBV11-2 CASSLSTLMNTEAFF TGTGCCAGCAGCTTAAGTACGCTCATGAACACTGAAGCTTTCTTT
. . TRBJ2-1 TRBV9 CASSVAGTNNEQFF TGTGCCAGCAGCGTAGCGGGGACAAACAATGAGCAGTTCTTC
. . TRBJ1-5 TRBV4-1 CASSSHRELGQPQHF TGCGCCAGCAGCTCACACAGGGAATTGGGTCAGCCCCAGCATTTT
. . TRBJ2-3 TRBV28 CASSLLLSAADTQYF TGTGCCAGCAGTTTGCTGCTTAGCGCCGCAGATACGCAGTATTTT
. . TRBJ2-7 TRBV21-1 CASSKEQFSSYEQYF TGTGCCAGCAGCAAAGAGCAATTTAGCTCCTACGAGCAGTACTTC
. . TRBJ2-7 TRBV28 CASRFARAGIHNEQYF TGTGCCAGCAGGTTTGCAAGGGCAGGTATCCACAATGAGCAGTACTTC
. . TRBJ1-1 TRBV7-2 CASSSGNRFRPTEAFF TGTGCCAGCAGCTCGGGAAACAGATTTAGGCCCACTGAAGCTTTCTTT
. . TRBJ2-1 TRBV12-5 CASGSGLGSYNEQFF TGTGCTAGTGGTAGCGGTTTGGGCTCCTACAATGAGCAGTTCTTC
TRBD2 few TRBJ2-3 TRBV12-3/TRBV12-4 CATTPGGDTQYF TGTGCCACGACGCCGGGAGGAGATACGCAGTATTTT
TRBD1 . TRBJ1-5 TRBV13 CASSSRQGREPQHF TGTGCCAGCAGCTCCAGACAGGGAAGGGAGCCCCAGCATTTT
TRBD1 . TRBJ1-5 TRBV6-2/TRBV6-3 CASSYIPGQALNQPQHF TGTGCCAGCAGTTATATTCCGGGACAGGCGTTAAATCAGCCCCAGCATTTT
TRBD1 once TRBJ1-3 TRBV7-8 CASSVGDRGNTIYF TGTGCCAGCAGCGTAGGGGACAGGGGAAACACCATATATTTT
. few TRBJ1-1 TRBV29-1 CSGRQGEMNTEAFF TGCAGCGGCCGACAAGGAGAAATGAACACTGAAGCTTTCTTT
. . TRBJ1-1 TRBV7-3 CASSLGGYGTEAFF TGTGCCAGCAGCCTAGGGGGGTACGGCACTGAAGCTTTCTTT
TRBD1 . TRBJ2-6 TRBV10-3 CAISPDRAGANVLTF TGTGCCATCAGCCCTGACAGGGCTGGGGCCAACGTCCTGACTTTC
TRBD1 few TRBJ1-6 TRBV10-3 CATKQGAAYNSPLHF TGTGCCACGAAACAGGGGGCCGCCTATAATTCACCCCTCCACTTT
. . TRBJ1-1 TRBV9 CASSPRRTATSAEAFF TGTGCCAGCAGCCCCCGGCGGACAGCAACAAGCGCTGAAGCTTTCTTT
TRBD1 . TRBJ1-1 TRBV6-2/TRBV6-3 CASRGQGEAFF TGTGCCAGCAGGGGACAGGGGGAGGCTTTCTTT
TRBD1 . TRBJ1-2 TRBV7-2 CASSPDRGLPNYGYTF TGTGCCAGCAGCCCCGACAGGGGGCTGCCTAACTATGGCTACACCTTC